The rows below give T cell receptor beta chains drawn from one sample of a study of regulatory T cells in long-lasting Graves disease. Each CDR3 protein is one row after TCRdb ran MiXCR on the multiplex PCR reads. The sample carries 350,000 to 500,000 distinct CDR3 sequences, roughly 15% recorded once. In addition, the sample was reused for a study of T cells in Graves' hyperthyroidism and ophthalmopathy.

Source: peripheral blood mononuclear cells (PBMCs), taken at new diagnosis, from a patient treated with antithyroid drugs. These receptors all come from a woman aged 45-65 years with Graves disease. CDR3s include the opening cysteine and the closing phenylalanine or tryptophan. D genes are given only for firm matches. Some rows have no size entry. The others give once, few or many, or a class for an expanded clone.

V gene,D gene,clone size,J gene,CDR3 protein,CDR3 DNA
TRBV6-5,.,few,TRBJ2-1,CASSYHDRRTNEQFF,TGTGCCAGCAGTTACCATGACAGAAGAACGAATGAGCAGTTCTTC
TRBV19,TRBD1,.,TRBJ2-7,CASSGTGGFEQYF,TGTGCCAGTTCCGGGACAGGGGGCTTCGAGCAGTACTTC
TRBV5-6,.,.,TRBJ2-3,CASSSGVDTQYF,TGTGCCAGCAGCTCTGGGGTAGATACGCAGTATTTT
TRBV28,.,many,TRBJ2-7,CASHWSGKAPSYEQYF,TGTGCCAGCCATTGGTCAGGAAAAGCCCCCTCCTACGAGCAGTACTTC
TRBV28,.,many,TRBJ2-1,CASSTQGAGGIWDEQFF,TGTGCCAGCAGTACACAAGGGGCAGGGGGGATTTGGGATGAGCAGTTCTTC
TRBV3-1,TRBD2,many,TRBJ2-3,CASSRSGTSGSLDTQYF,TGTGCCAGCAGCCGTTCCGGGACTAGCGGGAGTCTAGATACGCAGTATTTT
TRBV4-1,TRBD2,few,TRBJ2-3,CASSRTSGSPYF,TGCGCCAGCAGCCGAACTAGCGGGAGCCCGTATTTT
TRBV28,TRBD1,many,TRBJ1-4,CASSSTLQGAGEKLFF,TGTGCCAGCAGTAGCACCCTCCAGGGGGCTGGAGAAAAACTGTTTTTT
TRBV2,.,many,TRBJ2-1,CASLRESSYNEQFF,TGTGCCAGCCTTCGGGAGAGCTCCTACAATGAGCAGTTCTTC
TRBV7-2,.,many,TRBJ1-4,CASSFGEKLFF,TGTGCCAGCAGCTTCGGTGAAAAACTGTTTTTT
TRBV3-1,TRBD2,.,TRBJ2-3,CASSRGLAGGIQTDTQYF,TGTGCCAGCAGCCGTGGACTAGCGGGAGGGATACAAACTGATACGCAGTATTTT
TRBV30,.,.,TRBJ2-1,CAWTPPRRSSYYEQFF,TGTGCCTGGACCCCCCCGAGGAGGAGCTCCTACTATGAGCAGTTCTTC
TRBV10-3,.,few,TRBJ2-3,CAIRTTQTSTDTQYF,TGTGCCATCAGGACCACACAAACTAGCACAGATACGCAGTATTTT
TRBV29-1,.,few,TRBJ2-7,CSVDSGGHEQYF,TGCAGCGTCGATTCCGGGGGCCACGAGCAGTACTTC
TRBV19,TRBD1,.,TRBJ1-3,CASSFRDSSGNTIYF,TGTGCCAGTAGTTTCCGGGACAGCTCTGGAAACACCATATATTTT
TRBV7-9,.,few,TRBJ2-3,CASSPTQGFRDTQYF,TGTGCCAGCAGCCCGACTCAGGGGTTTCGAGATACGCAGTATTTT
TRBV28,TRBD1,few,TRBJ2-3,CASSLRQGAADTQYF,TGTGCCAGCAGTTTAAGACAGGGGGCAGCAGATACGCAGTATTTT
TRBV19,.,many,TRBJ1-2,CASTPTVTAGVYGYTF,TGTGCCAGTACCCCGACCGTGACGGCAGGGGTCTATGGCTACACCTTC
TRBV2,.,many,TRBJ2-1,CASTGPTSPYEQFF,TGTGCCAGCACCGGCCCTACTAGTCCCTATGAGCAGTTCTTC
TRBV27,.,.,TRBJ1-6,CASSLTPGSPLHF,TGTGCCAGCAGTTTAACTCCCGGTTCACCCCTCCACTTT
TRBV19,TRBD1,.,TRBJ1-2,CASRRQGNEYGYTF,TGTGCCAGTAGACGACAGGGAAATGAGTATGGCTACACCTTC
TRBV19,.,.,TRBJ2-1,CASSIDGTGFSYNEQFF,TGTGCCAGTAGTATAGATGGTACAGGGTTCTCCTACAATGAGCAGTTCTTC
TRBV24-1,.,.,TRBJ2-5,CATSDWTAQETQYF,TGTGCCACCAGTGATTGGACAGCCCAAGAGACCCAGTACTTC
TRBV15,.,many,TRBJ1-2,CATSRPPEDYGYTF,TGTGCCACCAGCAGACCACCGGAGGACTATGGCTACACCTTC
TRBV5-5,.,.,TRBJ2-4,CASSLLGVNIQYF,TGTGCCAGCAGCTTACTCGGGGTAAACATTCAGTACTTC
TRBV28,.,many,TRBJ2-5,CASSGEETQYF,TGTGCCAGCAGCGGAGAAGAGACCCAGTACTTC
TRBV12-3/TRBV12-4,TRBD2,.,TRBJ2-7,CASSFEGRAAYEQYF,TGTGCCAGCAGTTTTGAGGGGAGGGCCGCCTACGAGCAGTACTTC
TRBV5-6,.,.,TRBJ1-3,CASSFGVHSGNTIYF,TGTGCCAGCAGCTTTGGAGTTCACTCTGGAAACACCATATATTTT
TRBV5-6,.,many,TRBJ1-1,CASSRRTYGTEAFF,TGTGCCAGCAGCCGCAGAACTTATGGCACTGAAGCTTTCTTT
TRBV10-3,.,many,TRBJ2-7,CAISESLGSYEQYF,TGTGCCATCAGTGAGTCGTTGGGCTCCTACGAGCAGTACTTC
TRBV7-9,TRBD2,.,TRBJ2-5,CASSLAGGGKTQYF,TGTGCCAGCAGCTTAGCGGGGGGAGGGAAGACCCAGTACTTC
TRBV7-8,TRBD1,many,TRBJ1-5,CASSFRDRGSNQPQHF,TGTGCCAGCAGCTTCCGGGACAGGGGTAGCAATCAGCCCCAGCATTTT
TRBV11-2,TRBD2,many,TRBJ2-7,CASKPRLAGDEQYF,TGTGCCAGCAAACCTAGACTAGCGGGAGACGAGCAGTACTTC
TRBV5-1,.,.,TRBJ2-1,CASSPEGGGSSYNEQFF,TGCGCCAGCAGCCCAGAGGGAGGCGGTAGCTCCTACAATGAGCAGTTCTTC
TRBV5-1,.,many,TRBJ2-3,CASSQGTGSLTDTQYF,TGCGCCAGCAGCCAAGGCACAGGGTCGCTCACAGATACGCAGTATTTT
TRBV2,.,many,TRBJ2-1,CASSGSVHPRGEQFF,TGTGCCAGCAGTGGAAGCGTCCACCCCCGGGGTGAGCAGTTCTTC